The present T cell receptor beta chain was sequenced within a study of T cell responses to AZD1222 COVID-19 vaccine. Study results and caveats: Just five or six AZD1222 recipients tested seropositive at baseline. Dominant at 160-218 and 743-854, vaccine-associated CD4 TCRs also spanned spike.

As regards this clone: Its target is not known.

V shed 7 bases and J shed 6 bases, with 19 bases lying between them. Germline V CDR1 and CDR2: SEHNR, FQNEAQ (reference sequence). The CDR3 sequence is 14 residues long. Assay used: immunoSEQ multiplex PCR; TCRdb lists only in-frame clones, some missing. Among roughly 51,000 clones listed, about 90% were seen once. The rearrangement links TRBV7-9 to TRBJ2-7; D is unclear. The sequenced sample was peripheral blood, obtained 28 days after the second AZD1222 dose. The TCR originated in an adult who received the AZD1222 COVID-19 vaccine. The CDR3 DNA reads TGTGCCAGCACCCGGAGTCCGGGTATGGGCGAGCAGTACTTC. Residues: CASTRSPGMGEQYF. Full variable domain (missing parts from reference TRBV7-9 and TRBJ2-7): DTGVSQNPRHKITKRGQNVTFRCDPISEHNRLYWYRQTLGQGPEFLTYFQNEAQLEKSRLLSDRFSAERPKGSFSTLEIQRTEQGDSAMYLCASTRSPGMGEQYFGPGTRLTVT.